Listed here are 9 T cell receptor beta chains from one sample, sequenced in a study of CD8+ T cells in alopecia areata. The treatment was: oral pan-JAK inhibitor, 5-10 mg twice daily. The sequencing template was cDNA reverse transcribed from extracted RNA. Generated by immunoSEQ multiplex PCR, the TCRdb table keeps only in-frame clones and is missing some. The sample holds 210,000 or so clones, approximately 72% seen once. Specimen: CD4+ T cells sorted from blood, collected at roughly week 45, from a patient treated with tofacitinib. The origin of the receptors is a human donor with alopecia areata.

The J gene is TRBJ1-1, the V gene TRBV30, with D uncertain. The CDR3 has 13 amino acids. V lost 0 bases to trimming and J lost 7 bases, with 12 bases between them. CDR1 and CDR2 from the germline V gene are GTSNPN and SVGIG (reference sequence). This CDR3 is CAWSVGLHREAFF. The DNA for the CDR3 is TGTGCCTGGAGTGTAGGTCTCCATCGTGAAGCTTTCTTT.

The chain joins TRBV5-6 to TRBJ2-3; 12 nucleotides agree with TRBD1. Germline assignment: CDR1 SGHDT and CDR2 YYEEEE. With 2 bases clipped from V and 4 bases from J, the junction kept 8 bases outside the gene matches. CDR3 size: 17 residues. The CDR3 reads CASSFGTGGIRADTQYF. The CDR3 DNA reads as TGTGCCAGCAGCTTCGGGACAGGGGGCATTCGTGCAGATACGCAGTATTTT.

The V and J genes are TRBV29-1 and TRBJ2-3; D remains ambiguous. Trimming removed 2 bases from V and 0 bases from J, with 6 bases in between. Germline V lookup: CDR1 SQVTM, CDR2 ANQGSEA. The CDR3 has 13 residues. CDR3: CSVESWSTDTQYF. The CDR3 DNA sequence: TGCAGCGTTGAAAGTTGGAGCACAGATACGCAGTATTTT.

The genes are TRBV5-6 and TRBJ2-5; D might be TRBD1 (6 bases). This CDR3 has 14 residues. The V end lost 0 bases, the J end lost 4 bases, and 10 bases lay between the germline ends. CDR1 and CDR2 from the germline V gene are SGHDT and YYEEEE. CDR3 bases: TGTGCCAGCAGCTTGGCCGGACAGTTAGAGACCCAGTACTTC. Protein product: CASSLAGQLETQYF.

The chain carries TRBV19 and TRBJ2-1; no firm D call. This CDR3 comprises 12 residues. V was shortened by 8 bases and J by 2 bases, with 7 bases between the two germline ends. Germline V lookup: CDR1 LNHDA, CDR2 SQIVND (reference sequence). The DNA for the CDR3 is TGTGCCAGTGTATCGACCTACAATGAGCAGTTCTTC. Translated, it gives CASVSTYNEQFF.

This clone has only a few counts. The chain links TRBV10-3 to TRBJ2-7; no firm D call. The CDR3 is 13 amino acids. The V gene lost 0 bases and the J gene lost 3 bases, with 6 bases spanning the gap. Germline V gene sequence: CDR1 ENHRY, CDR2 SYGVKD. The CDR3 DNA reads TGTGCCATCAGTGAGTCAGCCAGCTACGAGCAGTACTTC. Translating gives CAISESASYEQYF.

The rearrangement joins TRBV2 to TRBJ2-7; 11 bases agree with TRBD2. This CDR3 spans 14 amino acids. V was clipped by 3 bases and J by 4 bases; unmatched bases: 2. Germline V lookup: CDR1 SNHLY, CDR2 FYNNEI. CDR3 bases: TGTGCCAGCAGTGAGACTAGCGGGGTGTACGAGCAGTACTTC. Protein sequence: CASSETSGVYEQYF. The full variable domain, with the rest looked up from reference TRBV2 and TRBJ2-7, is EPEVTQTPSHQVTQMGQEVILRCVPISNHLYFYWYRQILGQKVEFLVSFYNNEISEKSEIFDDQFSVERPDGSNFTLKIRSTKLEDSAMYFCASSETSGVYEQYFGPGTRLTVT.

The chain combines TRBV4-1 with TRBJ1-2, with 9 bases aligning to TRBD1. V dropped 2 bases and J dropped 11; count of bases not matched to a gene: 6. The CDR3 spans 13 residues. Germline assignment: CDR1 MGHRA and CDR2 YSYEKL. CDR3 protein: CASSQRQGERYTF. The CDR3 nucleotides are TGCGCCAGCAGCCAAAGACAGGGGGAAAGGTACACCTTC.

V and J are TRBV6-4 and TRBJ1-1; the D is unclear. Germline values: CDR1 MRHNA, CDR2 SNTAGT. Trimming cost V 8 bases and J 0 bases, with 10 bases left between them. CDR3 length: 13 amino acids. The CDR3 sequence is CASSRGLNTEAFF. As DNA, the CDR3 is TGTGCCAGCTCCCGTGGGTTGAACACTGAAGCTTTCTTT.